Below are 25 T cell receptor beta chains sequenced from a single sample in a study of blood T cell repertoires in COVID-19 (dated by TCRdb to the early 2020s). Library construction relied on the immunoSEQ multiplex PCR assay. The clones in this table, taken by TCRdb from immuneACCESS, are in-frame only. Not every clone is retained; where verified, under half of the shortfall comes from an unresolved V gene, and the cause of the rest is unknown. Here the sample has roughly 150,000 clones; roughly 90% occur a single time. The ten largest clones add up to about 3% of the sample. The source material was peripheral blood. The origin of the receptors is a man aged 55 to 70 with acute or convalescent COVID-19.

The J gene is TRBJ1-2, the V gene TRBV6-2 or TRBV6-3, with 7 bases lining up with TRBD1. The ends lost 5 bases at V and 6 bases at J; junction bases unmatched: 9. CDR3 size: 14 residues. Looked up from germline, CDR1 is MNHEY and CDR2 is SVGEGT. The CDR3 DNA follows: TGTGCCAGCAGTCAGGGGACAGTACTTCATGGCTACACCTTC. Encoded protein: CASSQGTVLHGYTF.

The rearrangement uses TRBV11-3 and TRBJ1-1; D is unclear. Germline V gene data show CDR1 as SGHNT and CDR2 as YENEEA. The CDR3 has 13 amino acids. V lost 3 bases and J lost 2, with 7 bases in between. DNA of the CDR3: TGTGCCAGCAGCTTGAGGGCTAACACTGAAGCTTTCTTT. Its protein is CASSLRANTEAFF.

This chain connects TRBV5-4 to TRBJ2-7, with D possibly TRBD1 on 6 matching bases. This CDR3 is built from 15 residues. Germline V gives CDR1 SGHNT, CDR2 YYREEE (reference sequence). The ends were cut back, 2 bases at V and 4 bases at J, with 16 bases in the middle. Here the CDR3 reads CASSLDGQGGYEQYF. The DNA for the CDR3 is TGTGCCAGCAGCTTAGACGGACAAGGGGGATACGAGCAGTACTTC.

The rearrangement uses TRBV27 and TRBJ1-1; 8 nucleotides match TRBD1. CDR3 length equals 14 residues. Per the germline V gene, CDR1 is MNHEY and CDR2 is SMNVEV (reference sequence). Trimming at V came to 8 bases and at J to 0 bases, leaving 5 bases not matched to a gene. Written as DNA, the CDR3 is TGTGCCAGCGGGAGGACAGGGATGAACACTGAAGCTTTCTTT. Protein: CASGRTGMNTEAFF.

This chain joins TRBV6-6 and TRBJ2-2; 7 nucleotides align to TRBD1. Losses at the gene ends were 0 bases for V and 8 bases for J; bases not matched to a gene: 3. CDR1 is MNHNY and CDR2 is SVGAGI in the germline V gene (reference sequence). CDR3 length: 14 residues. The CDR3 region is CASSYSSRGGELFF. CDR3 coding DNA: TGTGCCAGCAGTTACTCATCCAGGGGGGGGGAGCTGTTTTTT.

The chain is built from TRBV7-9 and TRBJ1-2, with a weak D call TRBD1 (6 bases). Germline CDR1 SEHNR, CDR2 FQNEAQ (reference sequence). This CDR3 has 11 amino acids. The CDR3 DNA follows: TGTGCTGGGGGCAGGCAGGGGAGCTACACCTTC. It yields the protein CAGGRQGSYTF.

The chain has TRBV13 and TRBJ2-2, with 7 bases fitting TRBD2. Germline CDR1 reads PRHDT; CDR2 reads FYEKMQ (reference sequence). The ends lost 6 bases at V and 8 bases at J; junction bases unmatched: 12. The CDR3 sequence is 15 residues long. The CDR3 DNA follows: TGTGCCAGCAGAGTAAGGCGGGGGAGCCGGGGGGAGCTGTTTTTT. This gives the protein CASRVRRGSRGELFF.

The J gene is TRBJ2-3, the V gene TRBV2, with TRBD2 matching 8 bases. Germline CDR1 reads SNHLY; CDR2 reads FYNNEI. After removal of 7 bases from V and 5 bases from J, the junction contained 8 bases not matched to a gene. The CDR3 sequence is 14 residues long. This CDR3 is CASNYGGALDTQYF. CDR3 DNA sequence: TGTGCCAGCAATTACGGGGGGGCGTTAGATACGCAGTATTTT.

The chain recombines TRBV7-2 with TRBJ2-5; TRBD2 might be the D (7 bases). The germline V gene has CDR1 SGHTA and CDR2 FQGNSA. The CDR3 loop spans 13 amino acids. V dropped 8 bases and J dropped 5 bases, with 15 bases sitting between them. As DNA, the CDR3 is TGTGCCAGCGGTACGGGGGGCGGCGAGACCCAGTACTTC. Its translation is CASGTGGGETQYF.

This clone was seen once. J is TRBJ1-1 and V is TRBV24-1, with D possibly matching TRBD1 (5 bases). V was cut by 4 bases and J by 11 bases, with 16 bases left in between. Germline-derived CDR1 and CDR2 are KGHDR and SFDVKD. There are 13 residues in the CDR3. CDR3 coding DNA: TGTGCCACCAGTGAGGGGGAGGGCGGCGGGGCTTTCTTT. It codes for CATSEGEGGGAFF.

The chain links TRBV7-2 to TRBJ1-6; possible D gene TRBD1, 5 bases. Germline V gene lookup returns CDR1 SGHTA and CDR2 FQGNSA. The CDR3 has 16 residues. Deletions cut 1 base from V and 8 bases from J, with 15 bases between. CDR3 sequence: CASSLDSLGGYSPLHF. The CDR3 DNA sequence: TGTGCCAGCAGCTTAGATAGTTTGGGGGGTTATTCACCCCTCCACTTT. Looking up the rest from reference TRBV7-2 and TRBJ1-6 gives the full variable domain: GAGVSQSPSNKVTEKGKDVELRCDPISGHTALYWYRQSLGQGLEFLIYFQGNSAPDKSGLPSDRFSAERTGGSVSTLTIQRTQQEDSAVYLCASSLDSLGGYSPLHFGNGTRLTVT.

The CDR3 reads CASSQEGAGTEAFF. The CDR3 coding sequence is TGTGCCAGCAGCCAAGAGGGGGCCGGAACTGAAGCTTTCTTT. The chain joins TRBV13 to TRBJ1-1, with TRBD1 matching 7 bases. After removal of 5 bases from V and 5 bases from J, the junction contained 8 bases not matched to a gene. CDR3 length equals 14 residues. Germline V CDR1 and CDR2: PRHDT, FYEKMQ (reference sequence).

In its sample, this clone was seen once. V and J are TRBV5-1 and TRBJ2-7; TRBD2 agrees at 10 bases. Looked up from germline, CDR1 is SGHRS and CDR2 is YFSETQ. The CDR3 consists of 15 residues. J lost 7 bases, V lost 3 bases, and 10 bases had no gene match. This CDR3 is CASSSTSGTQGEQYF. CDR3 sequence (DNA): TGCGCCAGCAGCTCTACTAGCGGGACCCAGGGTGAGCAGTACTTC.

J is TRBJ1-1 and V is TRBV7-2; TRBD1 is a possible D gene (6 bases). CDR3 length equals 16 residues. Trimming cost V 5 bases and J 1 base, with 17 bases left between them. CDR1 is SGHTA, CDR2 FQGNSA, per germline. The CDR3 spells CASSPTLGRGNTEAFF. The CDR3 coding sequence is TGTGCCAGCAGCCCGACGTTGGGCAGGGGGAACACTGAAGCTTTCTTT. The full variable domain, in which reference TRBV7-2 and TRBJ1-1 provide the parts outside the CDR3, is GAGVSQSPSNKVTEKGKDVELRCDPISGHTALYWYRQSLGQGLEFLIYFQGNSAPDKSGLPSDRFSAERTGGSVSTLTIQRTQQEDSAVYLCASSPTLGRGNTEAFFGQGTRLTVV.

The CDR3 loop reads CASSLQGEETQYF. CDR3 bases: TGTGCCAGCAGCTTGCAGGGCGAAGAGACCCAGTACTTC. The gene calls are TRBV5-4 and TRBJ2-5; D possibly corresponds to TRBD1 (5 bases). The germline CDR1 and CDR2 sequences are SGHNT and YYREEE (reference sequence). V lost 1 base and J 3 bases, leaving 7 bases between the germline ends. CDR3 length equals 13 residues.

The gene calls are TRBV3-1 (or the pseudogene TRBV3-2) and TRBJ1-5; 8 nucleotides align to TRBD1. V shed 3 bases and J 6 bases; nucleotides not matched to a gene: 1. The CDR3 loop spans 13 amino acids. Germline V CDR1 and CDR2: LGHDT, YNNKEL (reference sequence). The CDR3 coding sequence is TGTGCCAGCAGCCAGGACAGGGCTCAGCCCCAGCATTTT. As protein: CASSQDRAQPQHF.

The chain uses TRBV7-7 and TRBJ2-2, with a possible D match to TRBD2 (8 bases). CDR3 size: 14 residues. The germline CDR1 and CDR2 sequences are SSHAT and FNYEAQ (reference sequence). Trimming took off 8 bases at V and 4 bases at J, with 14 bases between the two ends. CDR3 loop: CASREGAGTGELFF. The CDR3 coding sequence is TGTGCCAGCCGGGAGGGGGCGGGCACCGGGGAGCTGTTTTTT.

The chain employs TRBV20-1 and TRBJ1-2; D gene ambiguous. CDR1 is DFQATT, CDR2 SNEGSKA, per germline (reference sequence). Trimming shortened V by 3 bases and J by 4 bases, and 6 bases separated the two germline ends. The CDR3 is made up of 11 amino acids. The chain's CDR3 is CSARAFYGYTF. The CDR3 DNA reads as TGCAGTGCTAGGGCCTTCTATGGCTACACCTTC.

This chain links TRBV21-1 with TRBJ1-1; TRBD1, as called in the table, went unchecked against the DNA. TRBV21-1 is assigned pseudogene status. CDR3 size: 15 residues. CDR3 sequence (DNA): TGTGCCAGCAGCAAAGTGGACAGGGGTTGCACTGAAGCTTTCTTT. Its protein is CASSKVDRGCTEAFF.

The table lists this clone with a few counts. The rearrangement uses TRBV2 and TRBJ1-2, with 7 bases that match TRBD1. Looked up from germline, CDR1 is SNHLY and CDR2 is FYNNEI. The CDR3 sequence is 16 residues long. V dropped 4 bases and J dropped 4; count of bases not matched to a gene: 12. DNA for the CDR3: TGTGCCAGCAGTGCCGTATCTCGGGACAGTGGCTATGGCTACACCTTC. Residues: CASSAVSRDSGYGYTF. Combining the CDR3 with reference TRBV2 and TRBJ1-2 gives the whole variable domain EPEVTQTPSHQVTQMGQEVILRCVPISNHLYFYWYRQILGQKVEFLVSFYNNEISEKSEIFDDQFSVERPDGSNFTLKIRSTKLEDSAMYFCASSAVSRDSGYGYTFGSGTRLTVV.

This chain links TRBV6-5 with TRBJ1-2; TRBD1 might be the D (6 bases). Trimming cost V 6 bases and J 8 bases, with 13 bases left between them. This CDR3 has 12 residues. Germline assignment: CDR1 MNHEY and CDR2 SVGAGI. For the CDR3, the DNA is TGTGCCAGCAGCCAGTCAGGGGTAGGCTACACCTTC. It specifies CASSQSGVGYTF.

This clone came up once. The J gene is TRBJ1-2, the V gene TRBV4-1, with unresolved D. The length of the CDR3 is 14 residues. Trimming cost V 1 base and J 6 bases, with 12 bases left between them. Per germline, CDR1 MGHRA and CDR2 YSYEKL. The chain's CDR3 is CASSQGRVLDGYTF. CDR3 sequence (DNA): TGCGCCAGCAGCCAAGGGAGGGTTTTGGATGGCTACACCTTC.

The J gene is TRBJ1-2, the V gene TRBV24-1, with a possible D match to TRBD1 (6 bases). The CDR3 totals 15 residues. V was cut by 4 bases and J by 2 bases, with 13 bases left in between. Germline assignment: CDR1 KGHDR and CDR2 SFDVKD. The CDR3 here is CATSERKQGNYGYTF. CDR3 DNA: TGTGCCACCAGTGAACGAAAACAGGGAAACTATGGCTACACCTTC.

The V gene is TRBV12-3 or TRBV12-4, the J gene TRBJ1-4; D is uncertain. The V and J ends lost 2 bases and 7 bases respectively, with 2 bases between them. This CDR3 is 11 amino acids long. CDR3 loop: CASSLREKLFF. In DNA, the CDR3 is TGTGCCAGCAGTTTACGTGAAAAACTGTTTTTT.

The sample holds one count of this clone. This chain connects TRBV4-3 to TRBJ1-2; 12 bases map to TRBD1. CDR3 length: 19 residues. Germline lookup yields CDR1 LGHNA and CDR2 YSLEER. The V gene end was trimmed by 0 bases and the J gene end by 4 bases; junction bases not matched to a gene: 12. The CDR3 sequence: CASSQDRGGQGAFAYGYTF. In DNA, the CDR3 is TGCGCCAGCAGCCAAGATCGAGGGGGACAGGGGGCGTTTGCCTATGGCTACACCTTC.